A selection of T cell receptor beta chains follows, all from one sample in a study of blood T cell repertoires in COVID-19. The table came from immunoSEQ multiplex PCR; TCRdb's copy has only in-frame clones and leaves some out. Of about 270,000 clones listed, approximately 84% are singletons. The specimen was peripheral blood. Every receptor here comes from a human donor in a cohort sampled during active COVID-19. Both conserved end residues are part of each CDR3. D genes are given only for firm matches. A row's size may be missing; if present it is once, few, many or a size class.

.	TRBV28	TRBD2	TRBJ2-5	TGTGCCAGCAGCCGTAGCGGGGCCCTAGGGGAGACCCAGTACTTC	CASSRSGALGETQYF
many	TRBV27	TRBD2	TRBJ2-7	TGTGCCAGCAGTTTAATGGCACTAGCGGGAGGCCGCGAGCAGTACTTC	CASSLMALAGGREQYF
.	TRBV3-1/TRBV3-2	.	TRBJ1-1	TGTGCCAGCAGCCCCTGGGCACAGGCTCATGGGCGGACTGAAGCTTTCTTT	CASSPWAQAHGRTEAFF
few	TRBV3-1/TRBV3-2	.	TRBJ1-6	TGTGCCAGCAGCCGGACAGACTCCTATAATTCACCCCTCCACTTT	CASSRTDSYNSPLHF
.	TRBV15	TRBD1	TRBJ1-6	TGTGCCACCAGCAGAGTACGGACAGGGGGGTCACCCCTCCACTTT	CATSRVRTGGSPLHF
.	TRBV5-4	.	TRBJ2-3	TGTGCCAGCAGCTTGCTAAATGTCGGAGATACGCAGTATTTT	CASSLLNVGDTQYF
.	TRBV2	.	TRBJ2-7	TGTGCCAGCACTTTAGACTGGAACGAGCAGTACTTC	CASTLDWNEQYF
.	TRBV7-2	.	TRBJ1-1	TGTGCCAGCAGACCTAGGACGAGGGACACTGAAGCTTTCTTT	CASRPRTRDTEAFF
.	TRBV5-6	.	TRBJ1-3	TGTGCCAGCAGCTTGTGGCAGGGACTCTCTGGAAACACCATATATTTT	CASSLWQGLSGNTIYF
.	TRBV7-7	TRBD2	TRBJ2-5	TGTGCTAGCAGCTTAGCCGGGGGGGTTCTAGAGACCCAGTACTTC	CASSLAGGVLETQYF
.	TRBV28	.	TRBJ2-3	TGTGCCAGCAGTTCAGACAGCTACCACACAGATACGCAGTATTTT	CASSSDSYHTDTQYF
.	TRBV6-5	TRBD1	TRBJ1-5	TGTGCCAGCAGTTCACAGGGGTTCCGGGGGAATCAGCCCCAGCATTTT	CASSSQGFRGNQPQHF
few	TRBV7-2	TRBD2	TRBJ2-3	TGTGCCAGCAGCTTAAAGCGGGGGGCCACGACAGATACGCAGTATTTT	CASSLKRGATTDTQYF
.	TRBV20-1	.	TRBJ1-6	TGCAGTGCTAGTACACAGGGATCCTATAATTCACCCCTCCACTTT	CSASTQGSYNSPLHF
.	TRBV5-4	.	TRBJ1-2	TGTGCCAGCAGCTTGGGGGGAGCGACGTATGGCTACACCTTC	CASSLGGATYGYTF
.	TRBV19	.	TRBJ1-1	TGTGCCAGTAGTATTCCTCTCCGGGGGGCTTGGACTGAAGCTTTCTTT	CASSIPLRGAWTEAFF
.	TRBV7-6	.	TRBJ2-1	TGTGCCAGCAGCTTTTCGGGTTTTTTTAACAATGAGCAGTTCTTC	CASSFSGFFNNEQFF
.	TRBV18	TRBD1	TRBJ2-7	TGTGCCAGCTCACCCCCCCCAGGGGGAACTCCCTACGAGCAGTACTTC	CASSPPPGGTPYEQYF
.	TRBV16	.	TRBJ2-2	TGTGCCAGCAGCCAGCCCGACAGAGAGCACGGGGAGCTGTTTTTT	CASSQPDREHGELFF
.	TRBV28	.	TRBJ1-3	TGTGCCAGCAGTTTCACTAGGTCTGGAAACACCATATATTTT	CASSFTRSGNTIYF
few	TRBV11-3	.	TRBJ2-3	TGTGCCAGCAGCTTGCATGGACAGCAGAACACAGATACGCAGTATTTT	CASSLHGQQNTDTQYF
.	TRBV7-8	TRBD1	TRBJ2-7	TGTGCCAGCAGCTACAAGACAGGGGGCTGGGAGCAGTACTTC	CASSYKTGGWEQYF
.	TRBV19	TRBD1	TRBJ1-2	TGTGCCACCGCGGACAGGGGACATGGCTACACCTTC	CATADRGHGYTF
.	TRBV6-5	.	TRBJ2-1	TGTGCCAGCAGTCGGGACTGGAGTCCCTACAATGAGCAGTTCTTC	CASSRDWSPYNEQFF
.	TRBV3-1/TRBV3-2	.	TRBJ2-3	TGTGCCAGCAGCCAAGGGCCCAACACAGATACGCAGTATTTT	CASSQGPNTDTQYF
.	TRBV6-6	.	TRBJ2-7	TGTGCCAGCAGTTTTACGGGCTACGAGCAGTACTTC	CASSFTGYEQYF
.	TRBV2	.	TRBJ1-1	TGTGCCAGCAGTACTACGGGGGGGGCAAAGGTAGCTTTCTTT	CASSTTGGAKVAFF
.	TRBV6-1	TRBD1	TRBJ1-6	TGTGCCAGCAGTGAGCGGACAGGGAGATATTCACCCCTCCACTTT	CASSERTGRYSPLHF
.	TRBV4-1	TRBD1	TRBJ1-4	TGCGCCAGCAGCCAAGGGTCCAGGGGGCTCGAGGGTAATGAAAAACTGTTTTTT	CASSQGSRGLEGNEKLFF
once	TRBV19	TRBD2	TRBJ2-1	TGTGCCAGTAGTATGGGGGGGACTAGCGGGAGAACCCTTTTCAGTGAGCAGTTCTTC	CASSMGGTSGRTLFSEQFF
.	TRBV5-8	.	TRBJ2-1	TGTGCCAGCAGCACCCAGGTGTTTAGGGACAATAACAATGAGCAGTTCTTC	CASSTQVFRDNNNEQFF
.	TRBV13	.	TRBJ1-2	TGTGCCAGCAGCTTAGCTAGGGGTGGCTACACCTTC	CASSLARGGYTF
.	TRBV7-9	TRBD2	TRBJ2-1	TGTGCCAGCAGCTTACCCCCCCGCCTAGCGGGAGGGTACAATGAGCAGTTCTTC	CASSLPPRLAGGYNEQFF
.	TRBV19	TRBD2	TRBJ2-1	TGTGCCAGTAGGCTAGCGGGCGGGGGGAGTGAGCAGTTCTTC	CASRLAGGGSEQFF
.	TRBV9	.	TRBJ2-3	TGTGCCAGCAGCCGGATCGGGAGTCCTACTACAGATACGCAGTATTTT	CASSRIGSPTTDTQYF
few	TRBV19	TRBD2	TRBJ2-1	TGTGCCAGTAGTATCCGGACTAGCGGTGAGCAGTTCTTC	CASSIRTSGEQFF
.	TRBV10-2	TRBD2	TRBJ2-2	TGCGCCAGCAGTGTACTAGCGGGGGCCCCGGGGACCGGGGAGCTGTTTTTT	CASSVLAGAPGTGELFF
.	TRBV10-1	.	TRBJ1-4	TGCGCCAGCAGTGAGGGCCCAGGGGAAAAACTGTTTTTT	CASSEGPGEKLFF
.	TRBV9	.	TRBJ1-2	TGTGCCAGCAGCCCAGAGCGTTGGAGTGGCTACACCTTC	CASSPERWSGYTF
.	TRBV11-3	.	TRBJ2-1	TGTGCCAGCAGCTCTTCCTCTTTATCGGCGGTCGAGCAGTTCTTC	CASSSSSLSAVEQFF
.	TRBV5-5	.	TRBJ2-7	TGTGCCAGCAGCTTGACGGGACACCCCTACGAGCAGTACTTC	CASSLTGHPYEQYF
.	TRBV10-1	.	TRBJ2-7	TGCGCCAGCAGTGAGTCGGGCAGGGGCTACGAGCAGTACTTC	CASSESGRGYEQYF
.	TRBV7-8	TRBD2	TRBJ2-3	TGTGCCAGCACACCCCAACTAGCGGGACGAGATACGCAGTATTTT	CASTPQLAGRDTQYF
.	TRBV6-5	TRBD1	TRBJ1-2	TGTGCCAGCAGTTCCGACAGGGGGCTCGCTAACTATGGCTACACCTTC	CASSSDRGLANYGYTF
.	TRBV5-8	.	TRBJ2-1	TGTGCCAGCAGCTTTGTTGAATCAGGGTTGTTCGATGAGCAGTTCTTC	CASSFVESGLFDEQFF
.	TRBV10-1	.	TRBJ2-2	TGCGCCAGCAGTGCAGGGTACAGGGAGCTGTTTTTT	CASSAGYRELFF
.	TRBV19	.	TRBJ1-5	TGTGCCAGTAGCCGTCGCGGACAGCCCCAGCATTTT	CASSRRGQPQHF
.	TRBV23-1	.	TRBJ2-4	TGCGCCAGCAGGGCCCAACCGAATGTAAACATTCAGTACTTC	CASRAQPNVNIQYF
.	TRBV5-6	TRBD2	TRBJ2-3	TGTCCCAGCAGCTTGGGGGCGGGAGGGGGAGATACGCAGTATTTT	CPSSLGAGGGDTQYF
once	TRBV18	.	TRBJ2-1	TGTGCCACCTCAACATCTTCGGGGTTCTATGAGCAGTTCTTC	CATSTSSGFYEQFF
once	TRBV6-6	TRBD1	TRBJ1-2	TGTGCCAGCAGTTCCCCCGGGACAGCCGACGGCTACACCTTC	CASSSPGTADGYTF
.	TRBV4-1	TRBD1	TRBJ1-2	TGCGCCAGCAGCCAAGAAAGACAGGGGGCGTTTCGAGCTAACTATGGCTACACCTTC	CASSQERQGAFRANYGYTF
.	TRBV4-3	.	TRBJ1-2	TGCGCCAGCAGCCAAGATCGGGGGATCTATGGCTACACCTTC	CASSQDRGIYGYTF
.	TRBV28	TRBD1	TRBJ1-6	TGTGCCGGCGGTAGGACAGGGGTTAACTCACCCCTCCACTTT	CAGGRTGVNSPLHF
.	TRBV24-1	.	TRBJ2-3	TGTGCCACCAGTGATATAGGGGAGGGCACAGATACGCAGTATTTT	CATSDIGEGTDTQYF
.	TRBV2	.	TRBJ2-3	TGTGCCAGCAGTGTCGGGACACACACAGATACGCAGTATTTT	CASSVGTHTDTQYF
.	TRBV27	.	TRBJ1-5	TGTGCCAGCAGTTCGCTCCCCGGGATTAGCAATCAGCCCCAGCATTTT	CASSSLPGISNQPQHF
.	TRBV13	TRBD1	TRBJ2-7	TGTGCCAGCAGCTTAGCCCAGACAGGGGGCCGAAACGAGCAGTACTTC	CASSLAQTGGRNEQYF
once	TRBV19	.	TRBJ1-4	TGTGCCAGTAGGAAGACAGCAACTAATGAAAAACTGTTTTTT	CASRKTATNEKLFF
.	TRBV2	TRBD1	TRBJ1-2	TGTGCCAGCAGTCCCGGGACAGGGTATGGCTACACCTTC	CASSPGTGYGYTF